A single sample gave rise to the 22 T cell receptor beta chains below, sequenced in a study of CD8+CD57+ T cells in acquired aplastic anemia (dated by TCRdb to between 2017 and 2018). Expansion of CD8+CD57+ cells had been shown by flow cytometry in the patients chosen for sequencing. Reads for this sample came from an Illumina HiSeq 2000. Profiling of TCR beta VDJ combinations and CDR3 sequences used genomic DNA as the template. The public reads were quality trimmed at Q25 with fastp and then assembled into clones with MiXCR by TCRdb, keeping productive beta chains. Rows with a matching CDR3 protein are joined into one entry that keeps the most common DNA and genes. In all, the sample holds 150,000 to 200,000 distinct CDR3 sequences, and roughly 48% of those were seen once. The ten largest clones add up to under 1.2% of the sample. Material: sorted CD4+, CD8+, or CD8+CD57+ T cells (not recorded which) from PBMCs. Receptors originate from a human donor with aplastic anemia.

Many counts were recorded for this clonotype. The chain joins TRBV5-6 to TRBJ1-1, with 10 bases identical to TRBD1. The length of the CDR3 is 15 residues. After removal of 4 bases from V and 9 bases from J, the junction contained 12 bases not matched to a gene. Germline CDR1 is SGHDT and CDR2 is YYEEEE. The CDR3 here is CASSPPWPGQGKAFF. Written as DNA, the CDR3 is TGTGCCAGCAGCCCCCCGTGGCCGGGACAGGGGAAAGCTTTCTTT.

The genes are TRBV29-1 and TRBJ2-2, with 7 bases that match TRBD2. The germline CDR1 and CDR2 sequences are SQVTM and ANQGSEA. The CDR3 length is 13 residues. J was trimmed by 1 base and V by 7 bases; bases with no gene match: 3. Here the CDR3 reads CSAVAGNTGELFF. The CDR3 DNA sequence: TGCAGCGCTGTAGCGGGGAACACCGGGGAGCTGTTTTTT.

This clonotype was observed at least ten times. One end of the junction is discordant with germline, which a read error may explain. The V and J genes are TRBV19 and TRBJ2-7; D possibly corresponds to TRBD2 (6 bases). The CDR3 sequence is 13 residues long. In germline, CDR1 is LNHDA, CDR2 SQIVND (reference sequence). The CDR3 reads CASKTHGGDERYF. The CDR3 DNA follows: TGTGCCAGCAAAACCCACGGAGGGGACGAGCGGTACTTC.

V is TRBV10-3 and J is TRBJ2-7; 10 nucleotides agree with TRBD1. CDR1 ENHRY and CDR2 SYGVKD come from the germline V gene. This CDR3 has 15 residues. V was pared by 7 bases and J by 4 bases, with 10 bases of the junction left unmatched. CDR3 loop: CAITPQGGQGYEQYF. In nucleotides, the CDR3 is TGTGCCATCACCCCCCAAGGGGGACAGGGGTACGAGCAGTACTTC.

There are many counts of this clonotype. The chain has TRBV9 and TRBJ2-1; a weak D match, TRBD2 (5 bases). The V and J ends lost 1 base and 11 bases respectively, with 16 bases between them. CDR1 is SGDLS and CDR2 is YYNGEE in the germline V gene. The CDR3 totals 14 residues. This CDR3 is CASSVTPLASKQFF. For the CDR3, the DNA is TGTGCCAGCAGCGTAACCCCCCTAGCATCCAAGCAGTTCTTC.

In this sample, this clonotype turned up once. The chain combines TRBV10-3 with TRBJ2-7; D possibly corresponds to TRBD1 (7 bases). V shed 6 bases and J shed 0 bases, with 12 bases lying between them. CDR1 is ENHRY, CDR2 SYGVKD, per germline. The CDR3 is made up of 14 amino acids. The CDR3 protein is CAIRAGGSSYEQYF. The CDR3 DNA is TGTGCCATCAGGGCAGGGGGGAGCTCCTACGAGCAGTACTTC.

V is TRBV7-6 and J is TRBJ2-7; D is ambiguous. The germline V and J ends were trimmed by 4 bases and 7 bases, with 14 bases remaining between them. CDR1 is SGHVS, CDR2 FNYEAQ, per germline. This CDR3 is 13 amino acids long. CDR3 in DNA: TGTGCCAGCAGCTCAAAAGAGGTCAGGGAGCAGTACTTC. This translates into CASSSKEVREQYF.

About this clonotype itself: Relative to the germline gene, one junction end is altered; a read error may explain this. The CDR3 DNA reads as TGTGCCAGCAGTTTATTCGGAGGGGTCGGGGAGCAGTACTTC. This encodes CASSLFGGVGEQYF. V is TRBV10-3 and J is TRBJ2-7; the D gene is possibly TRBD2 (6 bases). CDR1 and CDR2 from the germline V gene are ENHRY and SYGVKD. The CDR3 is 14 residues long.

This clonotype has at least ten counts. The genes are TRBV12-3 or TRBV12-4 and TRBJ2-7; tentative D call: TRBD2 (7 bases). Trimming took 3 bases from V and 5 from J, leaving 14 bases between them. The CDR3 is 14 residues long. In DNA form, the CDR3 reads TGTGCCAGCAGTTTTGGGGGGGCTCTACACGAGCAGTACTTC. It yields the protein CASSFGGALHEQYF.

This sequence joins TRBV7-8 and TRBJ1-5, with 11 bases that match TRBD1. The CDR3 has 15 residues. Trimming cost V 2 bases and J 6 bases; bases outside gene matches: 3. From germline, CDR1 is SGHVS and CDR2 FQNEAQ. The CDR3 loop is CASSLRTGGGQPQHF. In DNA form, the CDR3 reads TGTGCCAGCAGCTTAAGGACAGGGGGCGGTCAGCCCCAGCATTTT.

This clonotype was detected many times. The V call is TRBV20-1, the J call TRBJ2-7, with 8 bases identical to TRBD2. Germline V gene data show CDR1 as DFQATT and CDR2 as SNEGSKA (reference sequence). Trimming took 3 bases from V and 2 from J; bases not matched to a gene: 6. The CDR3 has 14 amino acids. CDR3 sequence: CSASTSGFPYEQYF. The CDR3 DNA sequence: TGCAGTGCTAGCACTAGCGGATTCCCCTACGAGCAGTACTTC.

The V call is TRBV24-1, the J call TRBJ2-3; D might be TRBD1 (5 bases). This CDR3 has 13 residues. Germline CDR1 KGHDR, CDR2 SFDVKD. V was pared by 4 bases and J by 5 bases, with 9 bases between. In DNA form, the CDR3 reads TGTGCCACCAGTGAGTACACAGGAGATACGCAGTATTTT. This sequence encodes CATSEYTGDTQYF.

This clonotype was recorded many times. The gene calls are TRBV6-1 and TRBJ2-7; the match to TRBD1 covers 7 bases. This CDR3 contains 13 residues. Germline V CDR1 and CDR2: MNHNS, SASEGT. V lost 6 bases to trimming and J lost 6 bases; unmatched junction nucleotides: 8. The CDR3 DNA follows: TGTGCCAGCAGAGCCGGGACAGTCCTCGAGCAGTACTTC. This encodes CASRAGTVLEQYF.

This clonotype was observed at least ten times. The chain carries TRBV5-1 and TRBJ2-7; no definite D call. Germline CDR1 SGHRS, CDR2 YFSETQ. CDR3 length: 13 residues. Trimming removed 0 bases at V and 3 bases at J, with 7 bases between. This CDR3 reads CASSLGISYEQYF. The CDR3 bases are TGCGCCAGCAGCTTGGGGATTAGCTACGAGCAGTACTTC.

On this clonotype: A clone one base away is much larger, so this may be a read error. The CDR3 spells CASRRDMNGKLFF. The CDR3 region has the DNA TGTGCCAGCAGACGGGACATGAATGGAAAACTGTTTTTT. The V call is TRBV2, the J call TRBJ1-4; D may be TRBD1 (6 bases). This CDR3 comprises 13 residues. Germline assignment: CDR1 SNHLY and CDR2 FYNNEI.

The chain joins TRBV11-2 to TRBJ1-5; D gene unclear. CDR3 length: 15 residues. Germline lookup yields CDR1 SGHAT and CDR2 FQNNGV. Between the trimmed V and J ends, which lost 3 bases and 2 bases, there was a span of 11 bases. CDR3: CASSLEYGGNQPQHF. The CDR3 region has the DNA TGTGCCAGCAGCTTGGAATACGGCGGCAATCAGCCCCAGCATTTT.

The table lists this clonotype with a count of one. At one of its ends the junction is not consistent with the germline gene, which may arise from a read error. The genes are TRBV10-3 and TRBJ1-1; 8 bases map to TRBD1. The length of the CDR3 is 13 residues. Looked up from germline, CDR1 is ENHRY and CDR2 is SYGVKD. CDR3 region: CASSYTGGAEAFF. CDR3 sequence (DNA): TGTGCCAGCAGTTATACAGGGGGAGCTGAAGCTTTCTTT.

The chain's CDR3 is CSVLTSGARSFYEQYF. CDR3 bases: TGCAGCGTCCTTACATCTGGCGCGAGGAGCTTCTACGAGCAGTACTTC. The chain uses TRBV29-1 and TRBJ2-7; D remains unclear. The CDR3 is made up of 16 amino acids. The V gene's germline CDR1 is SQVTM and CDR2 ANQGSEA. Trimming shortened V by 6 bases and J by 3 bases, and 24 bases separated the two germline ends.

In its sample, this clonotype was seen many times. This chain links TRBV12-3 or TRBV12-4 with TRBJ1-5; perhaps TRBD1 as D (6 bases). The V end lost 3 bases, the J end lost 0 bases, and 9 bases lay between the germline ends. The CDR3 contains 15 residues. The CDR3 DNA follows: TGTGCCAGCAGTTTTAGAGGGGGTAGCAATCAGCCCCAGCATTTT. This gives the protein CASSFRGGSNQPQHF.

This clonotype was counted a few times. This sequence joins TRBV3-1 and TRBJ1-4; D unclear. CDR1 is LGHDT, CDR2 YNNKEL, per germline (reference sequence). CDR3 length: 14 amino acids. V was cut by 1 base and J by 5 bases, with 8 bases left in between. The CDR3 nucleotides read TGTGCCAGCAGCCAAGGCCTCATCAATGAAAAACTGTTTTTT. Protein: CASSQGLINEKLFF. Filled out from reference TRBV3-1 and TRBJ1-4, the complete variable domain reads DTAVSQTPKYLVTQMGNDKSIKCEQNLGHDTMYWYKQDSKKFLKIMFSYNNKELIINETVPNRFSPKSPDKAHLNLHINSLELGDSAVYFCASSQGLINEKLFFGSGTQLSVL.

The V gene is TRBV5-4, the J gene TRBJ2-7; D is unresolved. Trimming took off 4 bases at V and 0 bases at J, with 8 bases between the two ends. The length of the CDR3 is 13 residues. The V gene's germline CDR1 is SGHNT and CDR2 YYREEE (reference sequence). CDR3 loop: CASSTFSSYEQYF. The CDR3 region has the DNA TGTGCCAGCAGCACTTTTTCCTCCTACGAGCAGTACTTC. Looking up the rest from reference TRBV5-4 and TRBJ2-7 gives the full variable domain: ETGVTQSPTHLIKTRGQQVTLRCSSQSGHNTVSWYQQALGQGPQFIFQYYREEENGRGNFPPRFSGLQFPNYSSELNVNALELDDSALYLCASSTFSSYEQYFGPGTRLTVT.

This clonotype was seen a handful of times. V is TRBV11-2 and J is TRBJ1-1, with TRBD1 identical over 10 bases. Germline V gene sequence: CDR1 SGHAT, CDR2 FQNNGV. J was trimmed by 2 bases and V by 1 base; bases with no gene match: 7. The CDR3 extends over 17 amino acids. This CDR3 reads CASSLVGTGAINTEAFF. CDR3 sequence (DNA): TGTGCCAGCAGCTTAGTCGGGACAGGGGCTATAAACACTGAAGCTTTCTTT.